This section outlines one TCR beta chain sequence together with its context. Its antigen remains unknown. The DNA is omitted, as the CDR3 cannot be located on it reliably, and the CDR3 follows TCRdb's listing. The record originates from a study of cytomegalovirus exposure and HLA in healthy donors. Regarding the study as a whole: Most subjects had HLA-A and HLA-B alleles reportedly predicted accurately by TCR beta sequences.

This PCR relied on a set of 60 Vbeta primers and 13 Jbeta primers. Some clones are missing from TCRdb's copy, which holds only in-frame ones; the method was immunoSEQ multiplex PCR. Of some 150,000 clones listed, over 60% were seen once; the top ten hold under 3.5%. This TCR derives from a woman aged 30 to 39 in good health and CMV-seronegative. The sequencing sample was made of PBMCs.

The CDR3 protein is CASSSSTSGGIWGTQYF. The gene calls are TRBV28 and TRBJ2-5; the table calls TRBD2, which could not be checked here. From germline, CDR1 is MDHEN and CDR2 SYDVKM. The CDR3 extends over 17 residues, inclusive of both ends.